The clone carrying this TCR beta chain was observed once. Its antigen is unidentified. These data originate in a study of cytomegalovirus exposure and HLA in healthy donors. Study conclusions and caveats: In an earlier analysis, productive rearrangement rates for most beta V segments clustered near 87% or 30%.

Amplification used 60 Vbeta primers and 13 Jbeta primers. Profiling relied on immunoSEQ multiplex PCR, and the TCRdb table lists in-frame clones only, not all of them. Of about 160,000 clones listed, approximately 81% are singletons. Germline CDR1 and CDR2: SGHRS and YFSETQ. Germline trimming cut 3 bases from V and 6 bases from J; bases unmatched to any gene: 7. The CDR3 consists of 15 residues. Sample: PBMCs. The source of this sequence is a man aged 18 to 35 in good health and CMV-seropositive. The chain has TRBV5-1 and TRBJ2-2, with TRBD2 matching over 8 bases. CDR3 bases: TGCGCCAGCAGCTACCCAGCGGGGGCCGCCGGGGAGCTGTTTTTT. Its protein is CASSYPAGAAGELFF.